Presented here are 16 T cell receptor beta chains from one specimen sequenced in a study of blood T cells in healthy people across ages. For the second PCR, which ran for roughly 6 to 12 cycles, a sample-barcoded 5' primer and a J-beta primer mix were used. TCRdb re-analysed the 5' RACE reads in MiXCR, keeping a single row per CDR3 protein. The sample lists 1.5 million to 2 million distinct CDR3 sequences, around 48% occurring once. Sequencing input: blood. The receptor source for this set is a woman aged 40-49 years in good health.

The chain couples TRBV4-3 to TRBJ2-5, with TRBD2 identical over 10 bases. V gave up 3 bases and J gave up 5 bases; unmatched junction bases: 6. The V gene's germline CDR1 is LGHNA and CDR2 YSLEER. This CDR3 comprises 15 residues. CDR3 nucleotides: TGCGCCAGCAGCCAGGAAGCGGGGGGGGCTGAGACCCAGTACTTC. Translated, it gives CASSQEAGGAETQYF.

The gene calls are TRBV9 and TRBJ1-5, with no clear D. The CDR3 length is 15 residues. Germline CDR1 reads SGDLS; CDR2 reads YYNGEE. V lost 0 bases and J 5 bases, leaving 12 bases between the germline ends. As DNA, the CDR3 is TGTGCCAGCAGCGTAGGGAAGGGAATGGATCAGCCCCAGCATTTT. This sequence encodes CASSVGKGMDQPQHF.

The rearrangement joins TRBV21-1 to TRBJ1-1. TRBV21-1 is marked as a pseudogene. CDR3 length: 14 amino acids. CDR3 region: CASSKPFRITEAFF. The CDR3 DNA reads TGTGCCAGCAGCAAACCCTTCCGGATTACTGAAGCTTTCTTT.

The V gene is TRBV28, the J gene TRBJ2-4; 10 bases agree with TRBD1. The J call is in doubt because the DNA end fits TRBJ2-5 better. This CDR3 is 16 amino acids long. Germline CDR1 reads MDHEN; CDR2 reads SYDVKM. CDR3 sequence reads: CASSWVGDRGKETQYF. CDR3 DNA: TGTGCCAGCAGTTGGGTGGGGGACAGGGGAAAAGAGACCCAGTACTTC.

The chain links TRBV6-6 to TRBJ2-7; maybe TRBD1 (6 bases). The V end was cut by 10 bases, the J end by 1 base, with 14 bases between. In germline, CDR1 is MNHNY, CDR2 SVGAGI (reference sequence). This CDR3 region has 13 residues. The DNA for the CDR3 is TGTGCCACCTACAGGGATCGTTCCTACGAGCAGTACTTC. Its protein is CATYRDRSYEQYF.

The chain combines TRBV5-1 with TRBJ1-2; TRBD1 matches at 7 bases. The CDR3 consists of 15 residues. Trimming removed 4 bases from V and 2 bases from J; junction bases left unmatched: 8. Germline CDR1 is SGHRS and CDR2 is YFSETQ. CDR3: CASSKDRTVNYGYTF. The CDR3 coding sequence is TGCGCCAGCAGCAAGGACAGGACCGTCAACTATGGCTACACCTTC.

There are a few counts of this clonotype. The V call is TRBV7-2, the J call TRBJ2-1, with TRBD2 matching 13 bases. The CDR3 totals 15 residues. Trimming cost V 5 bases and J 6 bases; bases outside gene matches: 4. Germline V gives CDR1 SGHTA, CDR2 FQGNSA. CDR3 coding DNA: TGTGCCAGCAGCATGACTAGCGGGGGGCCCAATGAGCAGTTCTTC. This codes for CASSMTSGGPNEQFF.

This clonotype showed up just a few times. One end of the junction is discordant with germline, which a read error may explain. The rearrangement uses TRBV5-6 and TRBJ2-4, with 10 nucleotides matching TRBD1. Per the germline V gene, CDR1 is SGHDT and CDR2 is YYEEEE. There are 15 residues in the CDR3. CDR3 region: CASSLPGTGVNIQYF. In nucleotides, the CDR3 is TGTGCTAGCAGCTTGCCCGGGACAGGGGTTAACATTCAGTACTTC.

This clonotype was counted a few times. V gene TRBV12-3 or TRBV12-4 combines with J gene TRBJ2-5; no reliable D call. The CDR3 contains 12 residues. Trimming removed 9 bases from V and 11 bases from J, with 19 bases in between. DNA of the CDR3: TGTGCCAGTGGACCCTTTTCTGGTAGGCAGTACTTC. Amino acid sequence: CASGPFSGRQYF.

The V gene is TRBV19, the J gene TRBJ2-3, with 9 bases matching TRBD2. Germline V gene data show CDR1 as LNHDA and CDR2 as SQIVND (reference sequence). CDR3 length: 16 residues. V lost 2 bases, J lost 3 bases, and 6 bases stayed unmatched. The CDR3 here is CASSISAGGLTDTQYF. DNA of the CDR3: TGTGCCAGTAGTATATCGGCGGGGGGGCTGACAGATACGCAGTATTTT. Full variable domain (outside the CDR3, taken from reference TRBV19 and TRBJ2-3): DGGITQSPKYLFRKEGQNVTLSCEQNLNHDAMYWYRQDPGQGLRLIYYSQIVNDFQKGDIAEGYSVSREKKESFPLTVTSAQKNPTAFYLCASSISAGGLTDTQYFGPGTRLTVL.

This clonotype turned up a few times. V and J are TRBV25-1 and TRBJ1-2; D unresolved. Germline V gives CDR1 MGHDK, CDR2 SYGVNS. This CDR3 is built from 12 residues. V lost 2 bases and J 4 bases, leaving 5 bases between the germline ends. CDR3 residues: CASSEVSYGYTF. The CDR3 DNA is TGTGCCAGCAGTGAAGTTAGCTATGGCTACACCTTC.

The chain recombines TRBV18 with TRBJ2-1; no firm D call. Germline V CDR1 and CDR2: KGHSH, LQKENI. Trimming shortened V by 5 bases and J by 9 bases, and 20 bases separated the two germline ends. This CDR3 has 15 amino acids. The CDR3 DNA is TGTGCCAGCTCATGGCGGCGCGCCGAGCAGGTTGAGCAGTTCTTC. Amino acids: CASSWRRAEQVEQFF.

The chain has TRBV7-2 and TRBJ2-7, with 13 bases that match TRBD2. The CDR3 runs 17 residues. Trimming removed 1 base from V and 5 bases from J; junction bases left unmatched: 8. The germline CDR1 and CDR2 sequences are SGHTA and FQGNSA. CDR3 loop: CASSLVGTSGARHEQYF. CDR3 nucleotides: TGTGCCAGCAGCTTAGTAGGGACTAGCGGGGCCCGTCACGAGCAGTACTTC.

This chain uses TRBV28 with TRBJ2-3; 10 bases are shared with TRBD2. Germline V gene data show CDR1 as MDHEN and CDR2 as SYDVKM. The CDR3 contains 19 residues. Losses at the gene ends were 1 base for V and 5 bases for J; bases not matched to a gene: 15. The DNA for the CDR3 is TGTGCCAGCAGTTTATTCGCAGGACTAGCGGTGTCTTTCAAAGATACGCAGTATTTT. This encodes CASSLFAGLAVSFKDTQYF.

The chain has TRBV15 and TRBJ1-2, with D possibly TRBD1 on 6 matching bases. With 0 bases removed from V and 4 bases from J, the gap between germline ends came to 15 bases. There are 16 residues in the CDR3. Germline loops: CDR1 LNHNV, CDR2 YYDKDF (reference sequence). CDR3 loop: CATSRDLTGPTYGYTF. The CDR3 nucleotides are TGTGCCACCAGCAGAGATCTAACAGGGCCTACCTATGGCTACACCTTC.

This clonotype has only a few counts. For the CDR3, the DNA is TGTGCCAGCAGTTTCGGGACAGGGGATGAGACCCAGTACTTC. It yields the protein CASSFGTGDETQYF. V gene TRBV12-3 or TRBV12-4 combines with J gene TRBJ2-5; TRBD1 matches at 10 bases. J was trimmed by 5 bases and V by 3 bases; bases with no gene match: 3. CDR3 size: 14 residues.